This T cell receptor beta chain is from a study of cytomegalovirus exposure and HLA in healthy donors. V gave up 0 bases and J gave up 4 bases, with 7 bases separating them. From germline, CDR1 is KGHSH and CDR2 LQKENI. The CDR3 sequence is 13 residues long. Study observations and caveats: Only CMV serostatus was available as immune exposure information. A later examination showed that TCR association rates differed by HLA locus, with DRB1 most and HLA-C fewest.

Primers: 60 Vbeta forward and 13 Jbeta reverse. The assay was immunoSEQ multiplex PCR, and TCRdb's table has in-frame clones only and misses some. The sample includes 85,000 to 120,000 clones, approximately 70% of them seen just once. In the case of this clone: The antigen is undetermined.

What was sequenced was PBMCs. This TCR came from a boy aged 5-17 years in good health and CMV-seronegative. The chain links TRBV18 to TRBJ2-7; D remains ambiguous. CDR3 amino acids: CASSPPSQYEQYF. The CDR3 nucleotides read TGTGCCAGCTCACCACCGTCCCAGTACGAGCAGTACTTC.